Included here is one T cell receptor beta chain sequence, with context. This clone was observed a handful of times. The antigen it recognizes is unknown. Base qualities are not provided; no much larger clone lies one nucleotide away. The donors were healthy, HIV-negative adults who had no recently reported acute infections or vaccinations. Every donor was a Caucasian adult residing in Nashville, Tennessee, USA. Magnetic negative selection was used to enrich CD4+ T cells, after which naive cells were positively selected on CD45RA and the negative fraction became the memory subset. After blood collection by leukapheresis, PBMCs were isolated using Ficoll-Histopaque density gradient centrifugation and then cryopreserved in the vapor phase of liquid nitrogen. Analytical flow cytometry was used to check the purity and quantity of each magnetically sorted T cell population. Genomic DNA was isolated from each sorted fraction and quantified by UV absorbance on a Nanodrop 2000c.

V trim: 4 bases; J trim: 5 bases; unmatched bases: 5. CDR1 and CDR2 (MGHDK, SYGVNS) derive from the germline V gene. Including the terminal cysteine and phenylalanine, the CDR3 comprises 15 residues. This entry keeps only the CDR3 DNA: 45 bases, framed from base 1. The data originate from a study of shared clonotypes between healthy human individuals (dated by TCRdb to 2019 to 2021). About the investigation overall: A couple of women and a few men aged 18 to 49 years were included in the cohort. Per donor, leukapheresis produced somewhere between about 0.9 and 9 billion PBMCs. For each donor, CD4 naive and CD4 memory were each run on three plates, CD8 naive on two plates, and CD8 memory on one plate. The study deeply sequenced blood TCR repertoires of about 5 healthy adults to estimate repertoire size and the extent of clonotype sharing between individuals. To increase sequencing depth and limit assay-specific biases, TCR repertoire library preparation and sequencing were carried out by different laboratories using diverse techniques.

What the work shows at the level of the full study, not this receptor alone: Sampling was restricted to blood, and TCR repertoires in tissues likely differ from the TCR repertoires found in blood. Pairwise subsampling led to the expectation that sequencing depth would affect the degree of clonotype sharing among donors. Clonotypes shared by all four sorted-subset donors showed higher generation probabilities than non-shared clonotypes. Even with the large sequencing depth, rarefaction of the sorted-subset datasets indicated that sequencing was incomplete. Naive subsets generally had larger estimated clonotype richness than memory subsets. Because the study included a small number of donors, the genetic and exposure-history diversity represented was limited. Approximately 5% of naive CD4, roughly 3.6% of naive CD8, about 2.5% of memory CD4, and 0.4% of memory CD8 clonotypes were shared across a few donors.

Using the deep immunoSEQ assay, TCR CDR3 regions were amplified from genomic DNA by multiplex PCR. Extracted genomic DNA from each cell subset was spread evenly across all wells of several immunoSEQ 96-well plates, with each plate serving as a replicate. Each replicate PCR for sorted subsets received about 210 ng genomic DNA, equal to 28,000 or so T cell genomes. The purified libraries were quantified using a Qubit 3.0 fluorometer, sized with a Bioanalyzer 2100, and then quantified again using the KAPA Library Quantification kit. Every immunoSEQ 96-well plate was sequenced on a separate single-read 150-cycle Illumina NextSeq 550 flow cell. As for how the authors treated the data: The immunoSEQ output contained only junctional sequences without quality scores, so filtering could not match that applied to full-length reads. To assign V/J genes and CDR3, sequences were annotated using PyIR, a Python wrapper for IgBLAST v1.9, with IMGT germline references. Reads were filtered out if the reads had weak V/J assignments (E-value above 1e-6), no CDR3, stop codons, out-of-frame junctions, or ambiguous translated residues. V3J clonotypes were defined as sequences sharing the same inferred V gene, J gene, and CDR3 amino acid sequence. The percentage overlap between two repertoires was calculated by dividing the number of shared unique clonotypes by the size of the smaller repertoire. Richness of each repertoire was evaluated using RTK rarefaction, the Chao1 estimator, and Recon v2.1 estimates of unobserved clonotypes. OLGA was used to compute generation probabilities for all TCRbeta clonotypes that the gDNA method yielded from a handful of donors. The table was pulled from immuneACCESS by TCRdb, which kept in-frame rearrangements only. Such tables lose some clones; where checked, under half of the loss comes from unresolved V genes, and the rest has no known cause. That table is the source of V, J and clone size, and D and trimming were worked out from the DNA. The sample records nearly 1 million clones, around three quarters of which are singletons. Of the sample, around 1.5% is held by the ten largest clones.

The rearranged segments are TRBV25-1 and TRBJ1-6; TRBD1 fits 7 bases in the junction. This clonotype originated in a man younger than 35 in good health. The sequenced sample was memory CD4+ T cells sorted from blood. This sample's cell subset or site label indicates: CD45RA-negative fraction. CDR3 reads: CASSVPGQNNSPLHF. The nucleotides are TGTGCCAGCAGTGTACCGGGACAGAATAATTCACCCCTCCACTTT.